A single sample gave rise to the 27 T cell receptor delta chains below, sequenced in a study of γδ T cells in repeated Plasmodium falciparum infection. With CATT, TCRdb re-called clones from the multiplex PCR reads. This sample has around 50,000 delta-chain clones, with 1.7% found just once. Vgamma9/Vdelta2+ and Vdelta2-negative gammadelta T cells were flow-sorted from PBMC for bulk sequencing. Specimen: gamma-delta T cells from blood. These receptors came from a pool of human donors (malaria-infected and uninfected, not separated).

Remarks on this clone: TCRdb's protein for this DNA is that of a much larger clone and differs from the translation at residue 4, likely a read error; the protein shown is the DNA translation. V usage is TRDV1 and J usage is TRDJ1, with TRDD3 matching over 11 bases. The CDR3 runs to 21 residues. Per the germline V gene, CDR1 is TSWWSYY and CDR2 is QGS. The CDR3 protein is CALEETLLFLTGGYRPDKLIF. CDR3 nucleotides: TGTGCTCTTGAGGAAACCCTACTGTTCCTAACTGGGGGATATCGACCCGATAAACTCATCTTT.

The table lists this clone with a few counts. TCRdb has a much larger clone's protein, which differs at residue 6 from the translation of this DNA, likely because of a read error; what is shown is the protein translated from the DNA. The J gene is TRDJ1, the V gene TRDV1, with D maybe TRDD2 (6 bases). Here the J gene came from matching the DNA to germline, since TCRdb omits it. The CDR3 is made up of 26 amino acids. The germline V and J ends were trimmed by 2 bases and 0 bases, with 43 bases remaining between them. The germline CDR1 and CDR2 sequences are TSWWSYY and QGS. In nucleotides, the CDR3 is TGTGCTCTTGGGGAATCAGGGCCTTCCCGACGGCGGCGGCCCGTTTACGCTCCCAAATACACCGATAAACTCATCTTT. Residues: CALGESGPSRRRRPVYAPKYTDKLIF.

Comment on this clone: TCRdb assigns this DNA the protein of a much larger clone, which departs from its translation at residue 10; this likely reflects a read error, and the protein shown comes from translating the DNA. This rearrangement joins TRAV38-2/DV8 to TRDJ1; TRDD3 matches at 9 bases. The J gene, absent from TCRdb, was called here by matching the DNA to germline. V lost 0 bases to trimming and J lost 0 bases; unmatched junction nucleotides: 15. Germline CDR1 is TSESDYY and CDR2 is QEAYKQQN. The CDR3 has 20 residues. Here the CDR3 reads CAYRSADKEDWGRYTDKLIF. CDR3 DNA: TGTGCTTATAGGAGCGCTGATAAAGAAGACTGGGGGAGGTACACCGATAAACTCATCTTT.

A remark on this clone: TCRdb's protein for this DNA is that of a much larger clone and differs from the translation at residue 4, likely a read error; the protein shown is the DNA translation. The chain employs TRDV1 and TRDJ1, with D perhaps TRDD2 or TRDD3 (8 bases each). Germline loops: CDR1 TSWWSYY, CDR2 QGS. This CDR3 region has 20 residues. CDR3 protein: CALEEPLFLHLGIPSDKLIF. CDR3 coding DNA: TGTGCTCTTGAGGAACCACTCTTCCTACATTTGGGGATACCTTCCGATAAACTCATCTTT.

This clone occurred many times. The protein recorded in TCRdb matches a much larger clone and deviates from this DNA's translation at residue 16, suggesting a read error; the protein here is obtained by translating the DNA. The chain combines TRDV1 with TRDJ1; 10 nucleotides match TRDD3. The V gene's germline CDR1 is TSWWSYY and CDR2 QGS. The CDR3 contains 21 residues. This CDR3 is CALRELGPTELLGDWGDKLIF. CDR3 sequence (DNA): TGTGCTCTTAGGGAACTCGGTCCTACAGAGCTACTGGGGGATTGGGGCGATAAACTCATCTTT.

This clone has a count of ten or more. The protein TCRdb lists belongs to a much larger clone and differs from this DNA's translation at residue 8, which points to a read error; the protein shown is made from the DNA. The V gene is TRDV1, the J gene TRDJ1; D is possibly TRDD3 (6 bases). The CDR3 is made up of 16 amino acids. Trimming removed 8 bases at V and 0 bases at J, with 19 bases between. CDR1 and CDR2 from the germline V gene are TSWWSYY and QGS. As DNA, the CDR3 is TGTGCTCTTCTACTCGGGGGACACGAGTACACCGATAAACTCATCTTT. Protein product: CALLLGGHEYTDKLIF.

Turning to this clone: For this DNA, TCRdb reports the protein of a much larger clone, which diverges at residue 16, most likely from a read error; the protein presented here is translated directly from the DNA. V usage is TRDV1 and J usage is TRDJ1; unclear D gene. This CDR3 region has 19 residues. Germline V gives CDR1 TSWWSYY, CDR2 QGS. CDR3 protein: CALGELEQGYPMDTDRLIF. For the CDR3, the DNA is TGTGCTCTTGGGGAATTGGAGCAAGGGTACCCAATGGACACCGATAGACTCATCTTT.

As regards this clone: The protein in TCRdb stems from a much larger clone and differs at residue 14 from this DNA's translation, likely a read error; here the protein is translated from the DNA. The CDR3 spells CALGEARRLGDPWDTDKLIF. DNA of the CDR3: TGTGCTCTTGGGGAGGCTAGGAGGCTGGGGGATCCTTGGGACACCGATAAACTCATCTTT. This sequence joins TRDV1 and TRDJ1, with 9 nucleotides matching TRDD3. V was pared by 3 bases and J by 0 bases, with 17 bases of the junction left unmatched. The V gene's germline CDR1 is TSWWSYY and CDR2 QGS. This CDR3 is built from 20 residues.

This clone showed up many times. A far larger clone is one base from this, pointing to a likely read error. The sample holds other DNA sequences that translate to the same CDR3. The chain combines TRDV1 with TRDJ1; a possible D gene is TRDD2 (5 bases). Trimming removed 5 bases at V and 5 bases at J, with 12 bases between. Germline V gives CDR1 TSWWSYY, CDR2 QGS. This CDR3 spans 13 amino acids. The CDR3 loop reads CALGSPFSDKLIF. The CDR3 region has the DNA TGTGCTCTTGGGTCCCCCTTCTCTGATAAACTCATCTTT.

This clone was seen at least ten times. TCRdb records a much larger clone's protein for this DNA, with a difference at residue 8 that likely arises from a read error; the protein given is the translation of the DNA. The chain has TRDV2 and TRDJ2, with D tentatively TRDD3 (6 bases). This CDR3 region has 13 residues. Trimming cost V 0 bases and J 6 bases, with 7 bases left between them. Germline V gives CDR1 GEAIGNYY, CDR2 EKD. The chain's CDR3 is CACDTWGAAQLFF. The CDR3 coding sequence is TGTGCCTGTGACACCTGGGGGGCAGCACAACTCTTCTTT.

This clone was counted ten times or more. The likely explanation is a read error, given a far larger clone one base away. Other DNA sequences from this sample encode an identical CDR3 as well. The chain carries TRDV1 and TRDJ1; 11 bases match TRDD3. This CDR3 spans 21 amino acids. After removal of 3 bases from V and 8 bases from J, the junction contained 26 bases not matched to a gene. Looked up from germline, CDR1 is TSWWSYY and CDR2 is QGS. The CDR3 bases are TGTGCTCTTGGGGAGGAAGGGGCCCTCCCAATACTGGGGGATAGATCGGACAAACTCATCTTT. Translated: CALGEEGALPILGDRSDKLIF.

This clone was found many times. This is likely an artifact of a read error, given a far larger clone one base away. The sample carries other DNA sequences with the same CDR3. The V and J genes are TRDV1 and TRDJ2; either TRDD1 or TRDD3 may supply D (5 bases each). Germline matching of the DNA provided the J gene here, since TCRdb leaves it blank. Germline values: CDR1 TSWWSYY, CDR2 QGS. With 2 bases removed from V and 4 bases from J, the gap between germline ends came to 29 bases. The CDR3 contains 21 residues. CDR3 region: CALGEESYHEMGKGETAQLFF. The CDR3 coding sequence is TGTGCTCTTGGGGAAGAGTCGTACCATGAAATGGGTAAAGGGGAGACAGCACAACTCTTCTTT.

This clone has more than one count but fewer than ten. TCRdb shows a much larger clone's protein in place of this DNA's translation, and the two differ at residue 17, likely through a read error; the protein shown is translated from the DNA. CDR3 sequence: CAPMGLPDWGMYLYTDRLIF. The CDR3 nucleotides read TGTGCGCCCATGGGGCTCCCGGACTGGGGGATGTACCTGTACACCGATAGACTCATCTTT. V gene TRAV38-2/DV8 combines with J gene TRDJ1, with TRDD3 matching over 10 bases. TCRdb gives no J gene; it was assigned here by matching the DNA to germline. Looked up from germline, CDR1 is TSESDYY and CDR2 is QEAYKQQN. CDR3 size: 20 residues.

This clone occurred many times. The protein TCRdb gives is from a much larger clone and does not agree with this DNA's translation at residue 13, likely a read error; the protein shown here comes from the DNA. The gene calls are TRDV1 and TRDJ1; 8 bases agree with TRDD3. The CDR3 length is 20 residues. Losses at the gene ends were 1 base for V and 5 bases for J; bases not matched to a gene: 21. Germline lookup yields CDR1 TSWWSYY and CDR2 QGS. The CDR3 here is CALGEQERILLGGTSDKLIF. The CDR3 region has the DNA TGTGCTCTTGGGGAACAGGAGAGGATTCTACTGGGGGGTACTTCAGATAAACTCATCTTT.

No V segment was called; the J segment is TRDJ1; TRDD3 is the table's D call, not checked against the DNA. The CDR3 contains 13 residues. CDR3 nucleotides: TGTGCCCGTGGGGGATACGCGTACGATAAACTCATCTTT. Translation: CARGGYAYDKLIF.

A note on this clone: The protein TCRdb gives is from a much larger clone and does not agree with this DNA's translation at residue 14, likely a read error; the protein shown here comes from the DNA. The chain links TRDV1 to TRDJ2, with TRDD3 identical over 10 bases. No J gene is reported in TCRdb; it was inferred here by comparing the DNA with germline. The CDR3 length is 22 residues. After removal of 3 bases from V and 2 bases from J, the junction contained 21 bases not matched to a gene. Germline CDR1 TSWWSYY, CDR2 QGS. The CDR3: CALGDVVLHPLGDASLTAQLFF. CDR3 in DNA: TGTGCTCTTGGGGACGTCGTCCTACATCCACTGGGGGATGCCAGCTTGACAGCACAACTCTTCTTT.

This clone was observed a few times. The TCRdb protein, from a much larger clone, departs from this DNA's translation at residue 17, likely by read error; the protein shown derives from the DNA. The rearrangement uses TRDV1 and TRDJ1, with 7 bases aligning to TRDD3. This CDR3 spans 19 amino acids. Germline V gives CDR1 TSWWSYY, CDR2 QGS. The CDR3 loop reads CALGEPSGGSPPHTDKPIF. The DNA for the CDR3 is TGTGCTCTTGGGGAACCCTCCGGGGGATCCCCTCCACACACCGATAAACCCATCTTT.

The J gene corresponds to TRDJ1; a V gene call is absent; the table's D call TRDD3 went unverified against the DNA. The CDR3 runs to 15 residues. CDR3 sequence (DNA): TGTGCCACCGAGAGGGGATACTTTCGGACCGATAAACTCATCTTT. Its translation is CATERGYFRTDKLIF.

This clone was seen many times. A far bigger clonotype differs at one base, so this is likely a read error. Other DNA sequences in the sample encode the same CDR3. The V call is TRDV1, the J call TRDJ1; TRDD2 might be the D (5 bases). The CDR3 is 18 residues long. The germline V and J ends were trimmed by 2 bases and 1 base, with 20 bases remaining between them. Germline assignment: CDR1 TSWWSYY and CDR2 QGS. This chain's CDR3 is CALGEYFPTEPRTDKLIF. The CDR3 nucleotides are TGTGCTCTTGGGGAATATTTCCCTACAGAGCCCCGCACCGATAAACTCATCTTT.

The table lists this clone with a few counts. The protein that TCRdb holds for this DNA derives from a much larger clone and differs from the translated DNA at residue 15, which likely indicates a read error; the protein shown here is translated from the DNA. The genes are TRDV3 and TRDJ1, with a possible D match to TRDD2 (6 bases). The J gene, not given by TCRdb, was assigned here from a germline match of the nucleotide sequence. Germline assignment: CDR1 TVYSNPD and CDR2 GDNSRS (reference sequence). The CDR3 spans 19 residues. The CDR3 DNA reads as TGTGCCGGTGTGCCTTCCCGTTATTTCTCGGTGTCCCGCACCAATAAACTCATCTTT. Translating it yields CAGVPSRYFSVSRTNKLIF.

Turning to this clone: The protein TCRdb gives is from a much larger clone and does not agree with this DNA's translation at residue 14, likely a read error; the protein shown here comes from the DNA. The chain links TRDV1 to TRDJ1, with 8 bases lining up with TRDD3. There are 21 residues in the CDR3. Germline-derived CDR1 and CDR2 are TSWWSYY and QGS. The CDR3, as DNA: TGTGCTCTTAGGGAACTCGGTCCTACAGAGCTACTGGGGGGTTGGTGCGATAAACTCATCTTT. It yields the protein CALRELGPTELLGGWCDKLIF.

In regard to this clone: TCRdb's entry gives the protein of a much larger clone, which mismatches this DNA's translation at residue 6, likely from a read error; the protein reported here is translated from the DNA. The rearrangement joins TRDV1 to TRDJ1, with 8 nucleotides matching TRDD3. The CDR3 length is 20 residues. Germline trimming cut 3 bases from V and 0 bases from J; bases unmatched to any gene: 18. Germline CDR1 reads TSWWSYY; CDR2 reads QGS. The chain's CDR3 is CALGEFLWGTSLKYTDKLIF. The CDR3 DNA reads as TGTGCTCTTGGGGAGTTTCTCTGGGGGACGAGTTTAAAGTACACCGATAAACTCATCTTT.

On this clone itself: A read error likely explains why the TCRdb protein, taken from a much larger clone, differs from this DNA's translation at residue 6; the protein shown is translated from the DNA. In DNA, the CDR3 is TGTGCCTTCCGACTAACCAATTTGAGGGGGATTGGCCACTCCTTCCTCCTGGCAGCACAACTCTTCTTT. Translated: CAFRLTNLRGIGHSFLLAAQLFF. The genes are TRDV3 and TRDJ2; D could derive from TRDD2 or TRDD3 (7 bases each). This CDR3 is built from 23 residues. Germline CDR1 is TVYSNPD and CDR2 is GDNSRS (reference sequence). The V and J ends lost 3 bases and 6 bases respectively, with 44 bases between them.

This clone was seen ten or more times. This chain joins TRDV1 and TRDJ1, with 13 bases matching TRDD3. CDR3 length equals 26 residues. The trim removed 3 bases at V and 0 bases at J, leaving 31 bases unmatched. CDR1 is TSWWSYY, CDR2 QGS, per germline. This chain's CDR3 is CALGDQRRYLPKNLDWGIRDTDKLIF. CDR3 DNA sequence: TGTGCTCTTGGGGATCAGAGGCGGTACCTTCCTAAGAACCTCGACTGGGGGATACGGGACACCGATAAACTCATCTTT.

As for this clone: The protein in TCRdb stems from a much larger clone and differs at residue 5 from this DNA's translation, likely a read error; here the protein is translated from the DNA. The V call is TRDV2, the J call TRDJ1; TRDD3 matches at 10 bases. The J gene, absent from TCRdb, was called here by matching the DNA to germline. Germline CDR1 reads GEAIGNYY; CDR2 reads EKD. This CDR3 has 25 residues. V trimming: 3 bases; J trimming: 0 bases; junction bases outside the gene matches: 33. CDR3 in DNA: TGTGCCTGTGACCAGATCCGTTCAAGTTCCTACTCGTGGGGGATACTAAGGGCGTACACCGATAAACTCATCTTT. Translation gives CACDQIRSSSYSWGILRAYTDKLIF.

This clone was seen only a few times. TCRdb's protein, taken from a much larger clone, differs from this DNA's translation at residue 21, likely owing to a read error; the protein displayed comes from the DNA. This chain's CDR3 is CALGESRFLPIYWGIRTLDKPIF. The DNA for the CDR3 is TGTGCTCTTGGGGAATCTCGCTTCCTACCCATTTACTGGGGGATACGCACCTTAGATAAACCCATCTTT. The J segment was not called; the V segment is TRDV1; the table's D call of TRDD3 was not tested on the DNA. CDR3 length equals 23 residues. The germline V gene encodes CDR1 TSWWSYY and CDR2 QGS.

This clone was detected only a few times. A far larger clone differs by one base, so this is likely a read error. Distinct nucleotide sequences in the sample also encode this CDR3. The V gene was identified as TRDV1, while no J gene was called; the DNA was not used to check the table's D call, TRDD3. The CDR3 consists of 20 residues. CDR1 and CDR2 from the germline V gene are TSWWSYY and QGS. The CDR3 sequence is CALGAPFSYLHWGATVKLIF. The DNA of the CDR3 is TGTGCTCTTGGGGCTCCATTTTCCTACTTACACTGGGGGGCCACTGTTAAACTCATTTTT.